This TCR beta chain came from a study of shared clonotypes between healthy human individuals. For the study at large: The study used three CD4 naive, three CD4 memory, two CD8 naive and one CD8 memory plate per donor. General study points: What naive subsets generally showed was a larger estimated richness than memory subsets showed.

Germline V gene lookup returns CDR1 GTSNPN and CDR2 SVGIG (reference sequence). With 2 bases removed from V and 1 base from J, the gap between germline ends came to 17 bases. CDR3 size: 16 residues. The method was immunoSEQ multiplex PCR; TCRdb's version includes in-frame clones alone and lacks a portion of them. The table has approximately 600,000 clones, approximately 95% seen once. A note on this clone: The antigen is undetermined.

Naivety among CD8 cells was defined by CD45RO negativity and positive CCR7 selection, thereby excluding terminally differentiated effector memory CD45RA+ cells. Healthy HIV-negative adults with no recent acute infections or vaccinations were recruited as donors. Donors comprised only Caucasian adults living in Nashville, Tennessee. The J gene is TRBJ1-1, the V gene TRBV30, with D possibly TRBD1 on 5 matching bases. This sequence was found in a woman aged 25-40 years in good health. The sequencing sample was made of naive CD8+ T cells sorted from blood. The CDR3 is CAWSRVRLGANTEAFF. The CDR3 DNA follows: TGTGCCTGGAGTAGGGTTAGGTTAGGGGCGAACACTGAAGCTTTCTTT.